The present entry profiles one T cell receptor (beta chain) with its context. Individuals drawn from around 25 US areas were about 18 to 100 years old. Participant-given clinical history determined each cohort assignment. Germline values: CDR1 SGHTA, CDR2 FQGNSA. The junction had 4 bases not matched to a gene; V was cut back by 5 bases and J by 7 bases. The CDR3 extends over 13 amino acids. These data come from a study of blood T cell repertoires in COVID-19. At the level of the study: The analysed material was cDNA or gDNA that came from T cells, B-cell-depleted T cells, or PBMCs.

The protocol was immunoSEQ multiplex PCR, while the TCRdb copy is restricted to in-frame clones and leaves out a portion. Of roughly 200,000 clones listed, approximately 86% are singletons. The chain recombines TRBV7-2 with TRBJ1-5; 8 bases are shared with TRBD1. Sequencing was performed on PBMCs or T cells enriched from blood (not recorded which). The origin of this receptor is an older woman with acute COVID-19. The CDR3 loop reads CASSGQGAQPQHF. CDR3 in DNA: TGTGCCAGCAGCGGACAGGGTGCCCAGCCCCAGCATTTT.